Each of the 30 T cell receptor beta chains below was sequenced from the same sample in a study of blood T cells in healthy people across ages. The authors ran a second PCR of about 7 to 11 cycles using a sample-barcoded 5' primer and a J-beta primer mix. TCRdb ran MiXCR on the 5' RACE reads and lists one entry per CDR3 protein. Of fewer than 900,000 distinct CDR3 sequences in the sample, roughly 35% are singletons; the top ten hold under 15%. Sequencing was carried out using blood. The receptors originated from a man in his late teens or twenties in good health.

V is TRBV12-3 or TRBV12-4 and J is TRBJ2-3; 9 bases are a match to TRBD1. CDR3 length: 14 amino acids. The ends lost 6 bases at V and 4 bases at J; junction bases unmatched: 5. In DNA form, the CDR3 reads TGTGCCAGCAGAATGGGACAGGGCCCAGATACGCAGTATTTT. This sequence encodes CASRMGQGPDTQYF.

V and J are TRBV6-5 and TRBJ2-5; 8 nucleotides agree with TRBD1. This CDR3 comprises 15 residues. V lost 3 bases to trimming and J lost 11 bases; unmatched junction nucleotides: 14. CDR1 is MNHEY and CDR2 is SVGAGI in the germline V gene. The CDR3 region is CASSYTDRVVNEQYF. CDR3 bases: TGTGCCAGCAGTTATACGGACAGGGTGGTCAATGAGCAGTACTTC.

For this clonotype: Possible read error: a much larger clone is one base away. The chain links TRBV20-1 to TRBJ2-5; the D gene is possibly TRBD1 (5 bases). The CDR3 covers 13 residues. The germline V gene has CDR1 DFQATT and CDR2 SNEGSKA (reference sequence). V was cut by 3 bases and J by 3 bases, with 11 bases left in between. CDR3 sequence reads: CSASATEEETQYF. CDR3 nucleotides: TGCAGTGCTAGTGCGACAGAGGAAGAGACCCAGTACTTC.

This clonotype was found a few times. The V and J genes are TRBV20-1 and TRBJ2-3; maybe TRBD2 (6 bases). There are 17 residues in the CDR3. V gave up 5 bases and J gave up 3 bases, with 24 bases separating them. Per germline, CDR1 DFQATT and CDR2 SNEGSKA (reference sequence). CDR3 DNA sequence: TGCAGTGCTCCCCACAGGTTGGAGGGAGGTTGGACAGATACGCAGTATTTT. Its translation is CSAPHRLEGGWTDTQYF.

The CDR3 DNA is TGCAGTGCTAGAGATGGGACAGCCGCGAACACCGGGGAGCTGTTTTTT. Its translation is CSARDGTAANTGELFF. The V and J genes are TRBV20-1 and TRBJ2-2; 7 nucleotides align to TRBD1. Germline trimming cut 0 bases from V and 0 bases from J; bases unmatched to any gene: 4. Germline V gene lookup returns CDR1 DFQATT and CDR2 SNEGSKA (reference sequence). The CDR3 is 16 residues long.

The chain joins TRBV7-9 to TRBJ1-2; D not certain. The CDR3 runs 13 residues. V lost 3 bases and J 4 bases, leaving 9 bases between the germline ends. The V gene's germline CDR1 is SEHNR and CDR2 FQNEAQ (reference sequence). The CDR3 region is CASSFSSFYGYTF. As DNA, the CDR3 is TGTGCCAGCAGCTTCAGCAGCTTCTATGGCTACACCTTC.

V is TRBV3-1 and J is TRBJ1-2; D not certain. From germline, CDR1 is LGHDT and CDR2 YNNKEL (reference sequence). The CDR3 consists of 15 residues. V was clipped by 1 base and J by 4 bases, with 13 bases between them. CDR3 in DNA: TGTGCCAGCAGCCAAGTAGACTCGCCCGGCTATGGCTACACCTTC. Its translation: CASSQVDSPGYGYTF. Filled out from reference TRBV3-1 and TRBJ1-2, the complete variable domain reads DTAVSQTPKYLVTQMGNDKSIKCEQNLGHDTMYWYKQDSKKFLKIMFSYNNKELIINETVPNRFSPKSPDKAHLNLHINSLELGDSAVYFCASSQVDSPGYGYTFGSGTRLTVV.

This clonotype was observed once. One base away lies a much larger clone, so this may be a sequencing read error. The chain combines TRBV7-2 with TRBJ2-1, with a possible D match to TRBD1 (7 bases). The J call could be wrong; TRBJ2-7 is a better fit for the DNA end. This CDR3 comprises 18 residues. In germline, CDR1 is SGHTA, CDR2 FQGNSA. The CDR3 DNA is TGTGCCAGCAGCTTGTGGGGACCTTGCGGGACAGTTTGGTCCGAGCAGTACTTC. The encoded protein is CASSLWGPCGTVWSEQYF.

V and J are TRBV20-1 and TRBJ1-2; D is unresolved. Germline CDR1 DFQATT, CDR2 SNEGSKA (reference sequence). Between the trimmed V and J ends, which lost 3 bases and 4 bases, there was a span of 6 bases. The CDR3 runs 11 residues. CDR3 in DNA: TGCAGTGCTAGTCCGGTCTATGGCTACACCTTC. This sequence encodes CSASPVYGYTF.

Note on this clonotype: The junction and the germline gene differ at one end; a read error may be behind it. The rearrangement uses TRBV7-3 and TRBJ2-2; possible D gene TRBD2, 6 bases. CDR3 length: 15 amino acids. The V gene's germline CDR1 is SGHTA and CDR2 FQGTGA. CDR3 protein: CAGSFGGSNTGELFF. CDR3 nucleotides: TGTGCCGGCAGCTTTGGGGGGTCGAACACCGGGGAGCTGTTTTTT.

The genes are TRBV7-9 and TRBJ2-1; 10 nucleotides agree with TRBD1. Unmatched junction bases numbered 7, after V lost 4 bases and J lost 4 bases. Per the germline V gene, CDR1 is SEHNR and CDR2 is FQNEAQ (reference sequence). CDR3 size: 16 residues. The CDR3 is CASSSPLGQGYNEQFF. The CDR3 DNA is TGTGCCAGCAGCTCTCCCCTGGGACAGGGGTACAATGAGCAGTTCTTC.

This clonotype was counted a few times. The chain recombines TRBV4-3 with TRBJ1-4; tentatively, D is TRBD1 (5 bases). The CDR3 is 16 residues long. From germline, CDR1 is LGHNA and CDR2 YSLEER. Trimming shortened V by 0 bases and J by 0 bases, and 8 bases separated the two germline ends. Written as DNA, the CDR3 is TGCGCCAGCAGCCAAGATCAAGGGGCAACTAATGAAAAACTGTTTTTT. Amino acid sequence: CASSQDQGATNEKLFF.

This chain links TRBV12-3 or TRBV12-4 with TRBJ2-1; D uncertain. The CDR3 sequence is 15 residues long. V shed 7 bases and J shed 4 bases, with 17 bases lying between them. Here the CDR3 reads CASKRTEDYYNEQFF. CDR3 DNA sequence: TGTGCCAGCAAGAGGACGGAAGATTATTACAATGAGCAGTTCTTC.

V is TRBV2 and J is TRBJ1-2, with 7 bases fitting TRBD1. Germline-derived CDR1 and CDR2 are SNHLY and FYNNEI. Germline trimming cut 4 bases from V and 9 bases from J; bases unmatched to any gene: 8. There are 13 residues in the CDR3. DNA of the CDR3: TGTGCCAGCAGTGGACGCACGGACAGGCGCTACACCTTC. This gives the protein CASSGRTDRRYTF.

This clonotype was counted ten times or more. The J gene is TRBJ2-3, the V gene TRBV29-1, with D tentatively TRBD2 (5 bases). The CDR3 is 14 amino acids. Germline values: CDR1 SQVTM, CDR2 ANQGSEA. Trimming cost V 3 bases and J 5 bases, with 15 bases left between them. The CDR3 region is CSVDRSVRGDTQYF. CDR3 in DNA: TGCAGCGTTGATCGCAGTGTACGGGGAGATACGCAGTATTTT.

This clonotype was observed a handful of times. This chain connects TRBV10-3 to TRBJ1-1; D is possibly TRBD1 (5 bases). The V gene lost 6 bases and the J gene lost 1 base, with 18 bases spanning the gap. The germline gives CDR1 ENHRY, CDR2 SYGVKD. The CDR3 is 16 amino acids. CDR3 DNA: TGTGCCATCAGCATTATTCCGGGACGCGGGAACACTGAAGCTTTCTTT. Amino acids: CAISIIPGRGNTEAFF.

The sample holds many counts of this clonotype. This sequence joins TRBV20-1 and TRBJ1-1, with D unclear. The CDR3 runs 11 residues. The germline gives CDR1 DFQATT, CDR2 SNEGSKA (reference sequence). V lost 1 base to trimming and J lost 5 bases, with 5 bases between them. The CDR3 DNA is TGCAGTGCTAGAGTCGGGACTGAAGCTTTCTTT. Translating gives CSARVGTEAFF.

The gene calls are TRBV6-5 and TRBJ1-5; 10 nucleotides agree with TRBD1. This CDR3 spans 14 amino acids. With V trimmed by 6 bases and J by 5 bases, 4 bases remained unmatched. The germline CDR1 and CDR2 sequences are MNHEY and SVGAGI. Here the CDR3 DNA reads TGTGCCAGCAGACCGGGACAGGGGCATCAGCCCCAGCATTTT. Amino acid sequence: CASRPGQGHQPQHF.

Of note for this clonotype: A much larger clone differs from this one at a single base, so this may be a read error. The chain links TRBV12-3 or TRBV12-4 to TRBJ2-1; D unclear. The CDR3 has 11 residues. V lost 1 base and J 12 bases, leaving 7 bases between the germline ends. This CDR3 is CASSLGYGQFF. The CDR3 region has the DNA TGTGCCAGCAGTTTAGGGTATGGGCAGTTCTTC.

The genes are TRBV4-3 and TRBJ1-1, with D perhaps matching TRBD1 (5 bases). Germline values: CDR1 LGHNA, CDR2 YSLEER. V was pared by 4 bases and J by 1 base, with 13 bases between. This CDR3 has 15 amino acids. The CDR3 region is CASSPGRGANTEAFF. The CDR3 DNA is TGCGCCAGCAGCCCAGGGAGGGGAGCGAACACTGAAGCTTTCTTT.

This clonotype was seen once. This chain joins TRBV4-3 and TRBJ1-1, with unresolved D. The CDR3 contains 14 residues. The germline V gene has CDR1 LGHNA and CDR2 YSLEER. V was clipped by 0 bases and J by 5 bases, with 10 bases between them. For the CDR3, the DNA is TGCGCCAGCAGCCAAGATCGGACCCGGACTGAAGCTTTCTTT. Translated: CASSQDRTRTEAFF.

This clonotype was observed a handful of times. V is TRBV30 and J is TRBJ2-7; 12 bases align to TRBD1. Unmatched junction bases numbered 6, after V lost 4 bases and J lost 5 bases. CDR3 size: 14 residues. CDR1 and CDR2 (germline): GTSNPN, SVGIG (reference sequence). CDR3 region: CAWNPGQGANEQYF. In DNA form, the CDR3 reads TGTGCCTGGAACCCGGGACAGGGGGCAAACGAGCAGTACTTC.

This clonotype was counted between two and nine times. The chain has TRBV4-1 and TRBJ2-1, with 7 bases lining up with TRBD2. CDR3 length equals 17 residues. CDR1 is MGHRA and CDR2 is YSYEKL in the germline V gene. With V trimmed by 1 base and J by 2 bases, 8 bases remained unmatched. The CDR3 coding sequence is TGCGCCAGCAGCCAAGGCCCGTTAGCGGGCGCCTACAATGAGCAGTTCTTC. This translates into CASSQGPLAGAYNEQFF.

This clonotype came up many times. The chain uses TRBV29-1 and TRBJ2-5, with D possibly called TRBD1 or TRBD2 (5 bases each). CDR1 is SQVTM and CDR2 is ANQGSEA in the germline V gene. V shed 0 bases and J shed 1 base, with 9 bases lying between them. The CDR3 covers 14 residues. The CDR3 nucleotides are TGCAGCGTTGAAGATACGGGACGCCAAGAGACCCAGTACTTC. Protein sequence: CSVEDTGRQETQYF. Using reference TRBV29-1 and TRBJ2-5 for the parts outside the CDR3, the full variable domain is SAVISQKPSRDICQRGTSLTIQCQVDSQVTMMFWYRQQPGQSLTLIATANQGSEATYESGFVIDKFPISRPNLTFSTLTVSNMSPEDSSIYLCSVEDTGRQETQYFGPGTRLLVL.

The gene calls are TRBV20-1 and TRBJ2-1; TRBD1 or TRBD2 may be the D gene (6 bases each). V shed 5 bases and J shed 4 bases, with 24 bases lying between them. The CDR3 is 17 amino acids. Per the germline V gene, CDR1 is DFQATT and CDR2 is SNEGSKA (reference sequence). Written as DNA, the CDR3 is TGCAGTGCTCGCGTGTCGTCGGGGGCGCGAAATTACAATGAGCAGTTCTTC. Its protein product is CSARVSSGARNYNEQFF.

The chain has TRBV7-2 and TRBJ1-5, with 7 nucleotides matching TRBD1. This CDR3 contains 15 residues. The germline V gene encodes CDR1 SGHTA and CDR2 FQGNSA. J was trimmed by 5 bases and V by 5 bases; bases with no gene match: 9. The CDR3 nucleotides read TGTGCCAGCAGCCCCGGGAGGGGGCTGTATCAGCCCCAGCATTTT. It specifies CASSPGRGLYQPQHF.

At least ten counts were recorded for this clonotype. The rearrangement joins TRBV7-2 to TRBJ2-3; 9 bases map to TRBD2. Germline CDR1 reads SGHTA; CDR2 reads FQGNSA. V shed 5 bases, J shed 2 bases, and the junction held 8 bases outside the gene matches. This CDR3 is 16 amino acids long. DNA for the CDR3: TGTGCCAGCAGCCTTGGGCGGGGGGGCGTCACAGATACGCAGTATTTT. It yields the protein CASSLGRGGVTDTQYF. Looking up the rest from reference TRBV7-2 and TRBJ2-3 gives the full variable domain: GAGVSQSPSNKVTEKGKDVELRCDPISGHTALYWYRQSLGQGLEFLIYFQGNSAPDKSGLPSDRFSAERTGGSVSTLTIQRTQQEDSAVYLCASSLGRGGVTDTQYFGPGTRLTVL.

In its sample, this clonotype was seen a few times. The rearrangement links TRBV10-3 to TRBJ2-7; no clear D gene. The germline gives CDR1 ENHRY, CDR2 SYGVKD. This CDR3 spans 15 amino acids. Trimming stripped 2 bases from V and 2 bases from J, with 13 bases between. CDR3 loop: CAISEITGPTYEQYF. The DNA of the CDR3 is TGTGCCATCAGTGAGATTACGGGCCCTACCTACGAGCAGTACTTC.

Turning to this clonotype: With a much larger clone just one base away, this may be a read error. The genes are TRBV7-2 and TRBJ2-7; no definite D call. Germline CDR1 and CDR2: SGHTA and FQGNSA. The CDR3 consists of 12 residues. DNA of the CDR3: TGTTCCAGCAGCTCCCTTCCCTACGAGCAGTACTTC. Amino acids: CSSSSLPYEQYF.

This rearrangement joins TRBV20-1 to TRBJ1-4, with no clear D. This CDR3 has 11 amino acids. CDR1 is DFQATT, CDR2 SNEGSKA, per germline (reference sequence). The V end was cut by 3 bases, the J end by 8 bases, with 7 bases between. In DNA form, the CDR3 reads TGCAGTGCTAGTTACGGAGAAAAACTGTTTTTT. As protein: CSASYGEKLFF.